This note documents a single T cell receptor beta chain sequence. These data originate in a study of shared T cell receptors in the human thymus. Germline CDR1 reads LGHNA; CDR2 reads YNFKEQ. V lost 0 bases and J 6 bases, leaving 13 bases between the germline ends. This CDR3 spans 15 amino acids. Profiled with immunoSEQ multiplex PCR; TCRdb holds only in-frame clones, not every one. The table has about 380,000 clones, over 90% seen once. The chain employs TRBV4-2 and TRBJ2-3; no definite D call. Sequenced input: thymocytes. This clonotype was obtained from a human donor. The CDR3: CASSQDPPRRDTQYF. CDR3 coding DNA: TGTGCCAGCAGCCAAGATCCCCCCCGGCGGGATACGCAGTATTTT.